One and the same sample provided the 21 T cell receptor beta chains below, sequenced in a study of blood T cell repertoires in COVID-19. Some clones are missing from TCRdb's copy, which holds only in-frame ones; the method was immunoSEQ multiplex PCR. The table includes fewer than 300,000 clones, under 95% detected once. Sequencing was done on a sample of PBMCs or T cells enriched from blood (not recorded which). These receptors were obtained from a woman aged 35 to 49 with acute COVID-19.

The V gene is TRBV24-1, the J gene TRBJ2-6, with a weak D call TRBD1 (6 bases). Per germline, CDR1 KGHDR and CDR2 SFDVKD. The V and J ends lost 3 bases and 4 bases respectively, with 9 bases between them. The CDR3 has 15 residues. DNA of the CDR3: TGTGCCACCAGTGATACAGGGACCGGGGCCAACGTCCTGACTTTC. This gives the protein CATSDTGTGANVLTF.

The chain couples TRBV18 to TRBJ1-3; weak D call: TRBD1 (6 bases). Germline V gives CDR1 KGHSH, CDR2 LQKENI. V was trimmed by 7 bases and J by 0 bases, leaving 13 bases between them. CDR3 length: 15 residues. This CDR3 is CASLSQGNSGNTIYF. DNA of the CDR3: TGTGCCAGCTTATCACAGGGTAACTCTGGAAACACCATATATTTT.

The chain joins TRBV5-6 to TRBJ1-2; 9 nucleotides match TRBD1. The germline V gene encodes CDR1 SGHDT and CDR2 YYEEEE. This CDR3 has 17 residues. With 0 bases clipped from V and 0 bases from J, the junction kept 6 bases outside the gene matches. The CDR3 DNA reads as TGTGCCAGCAGCTTGGCTGGACAGGGGTTAGCTAACTATGGCTACACCTTC. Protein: CASSLAGQGLANYGYTF.

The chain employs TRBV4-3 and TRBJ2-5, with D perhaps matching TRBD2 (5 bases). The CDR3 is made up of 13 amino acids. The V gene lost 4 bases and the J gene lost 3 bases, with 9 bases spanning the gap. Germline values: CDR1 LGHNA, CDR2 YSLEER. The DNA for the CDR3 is TGCGCCAGCAGCCCGAGGGCTGAAGAGACCCAGTACTTC. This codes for CASSPRAEETQYF.

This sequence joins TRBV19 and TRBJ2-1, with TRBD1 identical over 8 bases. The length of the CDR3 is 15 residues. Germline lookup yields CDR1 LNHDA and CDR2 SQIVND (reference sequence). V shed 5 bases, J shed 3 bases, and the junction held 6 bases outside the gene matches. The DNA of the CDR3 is TGTGCCAGTAGTCCCGACAGGGGAAGCTACAATGAGCAGTTCTTC. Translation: CASSPDRGSYNEQFF.

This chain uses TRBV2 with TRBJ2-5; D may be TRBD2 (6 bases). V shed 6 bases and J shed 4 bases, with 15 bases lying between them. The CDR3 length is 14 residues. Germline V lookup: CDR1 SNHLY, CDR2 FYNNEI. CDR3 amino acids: CASSPQGGGETQYF. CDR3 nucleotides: TGTGCCAGCAGCCCGCAGGGAGGTGGAGAGACCCAGTACTTC.

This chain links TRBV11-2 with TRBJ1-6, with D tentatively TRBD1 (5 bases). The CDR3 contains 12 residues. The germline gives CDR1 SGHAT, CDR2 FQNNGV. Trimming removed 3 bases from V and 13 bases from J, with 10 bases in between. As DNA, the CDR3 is TGTGCCAGCAGCTTTGACAGTGTGCCCCTCCACTTT. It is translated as CASSFDSVPLHF.

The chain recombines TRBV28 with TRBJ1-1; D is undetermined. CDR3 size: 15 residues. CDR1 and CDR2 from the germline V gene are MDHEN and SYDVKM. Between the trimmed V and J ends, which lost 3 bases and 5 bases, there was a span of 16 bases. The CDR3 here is CASSLGRGWETEAFF. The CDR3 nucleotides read TGTGCCAGCAGTTTGGGTCGGGGATGGGAGACTGAAGCTTTCTTT.

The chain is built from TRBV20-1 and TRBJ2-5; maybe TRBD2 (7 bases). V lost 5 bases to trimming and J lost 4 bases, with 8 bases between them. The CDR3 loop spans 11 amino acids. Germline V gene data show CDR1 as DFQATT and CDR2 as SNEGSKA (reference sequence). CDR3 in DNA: TGCAGTGCTGGGGGGGCAGAGACCCAGTACTTC. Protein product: CSAGGAETQYF.

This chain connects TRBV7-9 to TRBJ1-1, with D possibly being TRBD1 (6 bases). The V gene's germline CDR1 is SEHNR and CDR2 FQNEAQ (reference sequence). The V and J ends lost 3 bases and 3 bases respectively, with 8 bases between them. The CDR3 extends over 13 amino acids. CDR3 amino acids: CASSFGGDTEAFF. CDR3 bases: TGTGCCAGCAGCTTTGGGGGCGACACTGAAGCTTTCTTT.

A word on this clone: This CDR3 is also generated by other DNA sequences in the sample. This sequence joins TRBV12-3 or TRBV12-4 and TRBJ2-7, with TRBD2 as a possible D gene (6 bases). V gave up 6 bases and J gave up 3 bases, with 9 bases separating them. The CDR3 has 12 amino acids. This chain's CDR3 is CASSPGGYEQYF. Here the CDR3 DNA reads TGTGCCAGCAGCCCCGGGGGCTACGAGCAGTACTTC.

CDR3 sequence: CASSPPKHPEAFF. The CDR3 region has the DNA TGTGCCAGCTCACCACCGAAACACCCTGAAGCTTTCTTT. The chain joins TRBV18 to TRBJ1-1; D is undetermined. CDR3 length: 13 residues. V lost 0 bases and J lost 6, with 8 bases in between. Germline V gives CDR1 KGHSH, CDR2 LQKENI.

The CDR3 DNA reads as TGTGCCAGCAGGAAAGACAGGGGGCCAGAAAAACTGTTTTTT. Translation: CASRKDRGPEKLFF. The V gene is TRBV7-2, the J gene TRBJ1-4; 10 positions agree with TRBD1. V shed 6 bases and J 8 bases; nucleotides not matched to a gene: 6. CDR3 size: 14 residues. Per the germline V gene, CDR1 is SGHTA and CDR2 is FQGNSA. The whole variable domain, remainder taken from reference TRBV7-2 and TRBJ1-4, is GAGVSQSPSNKVTEKGKDVELRCDPISGHTALYWYRQSLGQGLEFLIYFQGNSAPDKSGLPSDRFSAERTGGSVSTLTIQRTQQEDSAVYLCASRKDRGPEKLFFGSGTQLSVL.

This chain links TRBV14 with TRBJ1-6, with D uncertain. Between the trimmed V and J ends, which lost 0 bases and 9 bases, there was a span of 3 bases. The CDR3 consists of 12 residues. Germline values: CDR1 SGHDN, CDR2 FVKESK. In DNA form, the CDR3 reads TGTGCCAGCAGCCAAGATATTTCACCCCTCCACTTT. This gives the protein CASSQDISPLHF.

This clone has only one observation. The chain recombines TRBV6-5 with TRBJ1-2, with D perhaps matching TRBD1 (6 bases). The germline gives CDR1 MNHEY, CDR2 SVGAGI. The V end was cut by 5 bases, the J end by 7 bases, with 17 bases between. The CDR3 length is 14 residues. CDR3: CASSHPGGAGGYTF. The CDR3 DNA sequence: TGTGCCAGCAGTCACCCGGGGGGGGCGGGTGGCTACACCTTC.

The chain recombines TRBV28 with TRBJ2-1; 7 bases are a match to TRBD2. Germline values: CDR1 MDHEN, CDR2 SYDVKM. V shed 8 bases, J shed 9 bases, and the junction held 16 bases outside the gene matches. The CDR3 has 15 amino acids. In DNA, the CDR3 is TGTGCCAGCTGTCGGGCTAGCGGCTACGAGATTGAGCAGTTCTTC. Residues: CASCRASGYEIEQFF.

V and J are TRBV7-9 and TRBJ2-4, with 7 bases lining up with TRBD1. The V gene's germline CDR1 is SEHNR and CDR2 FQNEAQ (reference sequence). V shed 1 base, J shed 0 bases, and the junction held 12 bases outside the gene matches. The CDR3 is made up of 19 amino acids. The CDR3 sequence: CASSLGRQGDVIAKNIQYF. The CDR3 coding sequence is TGTGCCAGCAGCTTAGGTCGGCAGGGGGATGTTATAGCCAAAAACATTCAGTACTTC.

CDR3 loop: CATSRGGGSSYEQYF. The DNA for the CDR3 is TGTGCCACCAGCAGAGGTGGCGGGAGCTCCTACGAGCAGTACTTC. J is TRBJ2-7 and V is TRBV15, with 7 bases fitting TRBD2. This CDR3 comprises 15 residues. Germline CDR1 LNHNV, CDR2 YYDKDF (reference sequence). Trimming cost V 1 base and J 0 bases; bases outside gene matches: 3.

CDR3 sequence reads: CAWSVVDRTEAFF. CDR3 coding DNA: TGTGCCTGGAGTGTCGTAGATCGCACTGAAGCTTTCTTT. The genes are TRBV30 and TRBJ1-1; D is undetermined. CDR3 length: 13 residues. Germline CDR1 and CDR2: GTSNPN and SVGIG (reference sequence). V was trimmed by 0 bases and J by 4 bases, leaving 9 bases between them.

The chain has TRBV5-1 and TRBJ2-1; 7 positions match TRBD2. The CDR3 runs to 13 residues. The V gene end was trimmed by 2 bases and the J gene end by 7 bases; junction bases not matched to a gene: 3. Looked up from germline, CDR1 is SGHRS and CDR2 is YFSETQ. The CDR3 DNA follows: TGCGCCAGCAGCTTCAGGGAGGGAAATGAGCAGTTCTTC. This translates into CASSFREGNEQFF.

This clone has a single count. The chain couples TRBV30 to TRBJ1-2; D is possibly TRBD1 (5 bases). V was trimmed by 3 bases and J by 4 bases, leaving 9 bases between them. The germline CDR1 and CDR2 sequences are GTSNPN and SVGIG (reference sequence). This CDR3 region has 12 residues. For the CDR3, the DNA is TGTGCCTGGAGAGGGGACTCCTATGGCTACACCTTC. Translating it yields CAWRGDSYGYTF. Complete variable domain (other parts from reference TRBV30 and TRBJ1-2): SQTIHQWPATLVQPVGSPLSLECTVEGTSNPNLYWYRQAAGRGLQLLFYSVGIGQISSEVPQNLSASRPQDRQFILSSKKLLLSDSGFYLCAWRGDSYGYTFGSGTRLTVV.